Given below is one TCR beta chain in context. Its cognate antigen is unknown. The CDR3 does not close with the conserved phenylalanine or tryptophan, likely indicating a read error. The DNA is omitted, as the CDR3 cannot be located on it reliably, and the CDR3 follows TCRdb's listing. The CDR3 is 14 amino acids long, termini counted. The germline gives CDR1 MGHDK, CDR2 SYGVNS. TCRdb re-called the multiplex PCR reads through MiXCR, storing one row per CDR3 protein. The sample consists of approximately 300,000 distinct CDR3 sequences, roughly 30% of them appearing once. This sample is drawn from a study of breast tumors, draining lymph nodes, adjacent tissues. General study points: Compared with lymph nodes, tumors were less diverse; compared with nontumor tissue, more. Tumor and nontumor repertoires were significantly more similar in luminal-like than in basal-like breast cancer. The data were judged consistent with most tumor T cells coming from lymph node and expanding in tumor.

Axillary draining lymph nodes of breast cancer patients supplied the node samples. This chain joins TRBV25-1 and TRBJ1-5. This receptor was obtained from a female donor with breast cancer. Some clones in this sample may be carry-over from other donors' samples. Sequenced material: axillary lymph node tissue. The CDR3 spells CASSESSFKEPQRL.